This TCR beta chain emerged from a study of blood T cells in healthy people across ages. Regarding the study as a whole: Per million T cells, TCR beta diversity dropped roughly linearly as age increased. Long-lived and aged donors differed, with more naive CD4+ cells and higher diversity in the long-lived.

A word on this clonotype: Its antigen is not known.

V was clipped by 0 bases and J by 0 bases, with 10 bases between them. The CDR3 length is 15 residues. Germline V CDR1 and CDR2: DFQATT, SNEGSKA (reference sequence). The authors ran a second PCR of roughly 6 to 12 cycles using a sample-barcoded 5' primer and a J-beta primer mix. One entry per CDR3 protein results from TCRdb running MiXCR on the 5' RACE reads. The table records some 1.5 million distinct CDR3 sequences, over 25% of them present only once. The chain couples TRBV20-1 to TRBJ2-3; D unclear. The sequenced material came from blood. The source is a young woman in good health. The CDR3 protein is CSARDRAGSTDTQYF. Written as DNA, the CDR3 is TGCAGTGCTAGAGATAGGGCCGGGAGCACAGATACGCAGTATTTT.